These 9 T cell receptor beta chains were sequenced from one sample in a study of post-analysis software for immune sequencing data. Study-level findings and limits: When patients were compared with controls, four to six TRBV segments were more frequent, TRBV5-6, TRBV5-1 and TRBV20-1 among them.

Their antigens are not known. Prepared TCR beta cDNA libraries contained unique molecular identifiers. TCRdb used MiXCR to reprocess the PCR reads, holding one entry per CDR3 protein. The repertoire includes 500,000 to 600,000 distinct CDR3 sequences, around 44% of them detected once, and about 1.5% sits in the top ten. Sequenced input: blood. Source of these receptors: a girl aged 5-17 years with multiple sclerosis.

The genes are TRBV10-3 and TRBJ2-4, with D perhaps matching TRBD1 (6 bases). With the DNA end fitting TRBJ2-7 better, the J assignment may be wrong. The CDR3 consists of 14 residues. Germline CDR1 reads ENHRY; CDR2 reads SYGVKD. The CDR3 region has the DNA TGTGCCATCAGTGAGGGACAGCCCCCCTACGAGCAGTACTTC. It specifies CAISEGQPPYEQYF.

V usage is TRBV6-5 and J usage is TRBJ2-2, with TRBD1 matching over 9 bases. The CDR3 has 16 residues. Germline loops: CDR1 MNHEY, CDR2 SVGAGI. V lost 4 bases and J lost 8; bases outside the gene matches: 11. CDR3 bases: TGTGCCAGCAGTTCGTGGACAGGGGTAGGGGAAGGGGAGCTGTTTTTT. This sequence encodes CASSSWTGVGEGELFF.

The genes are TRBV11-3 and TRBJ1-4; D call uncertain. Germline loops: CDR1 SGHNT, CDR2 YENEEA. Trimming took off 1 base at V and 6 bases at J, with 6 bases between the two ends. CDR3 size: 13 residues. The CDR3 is CASSLVMDEKLFF. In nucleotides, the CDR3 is TGTGCCAGCAGCTTAGTGATGGATGAAAAACTGTTTTTT.

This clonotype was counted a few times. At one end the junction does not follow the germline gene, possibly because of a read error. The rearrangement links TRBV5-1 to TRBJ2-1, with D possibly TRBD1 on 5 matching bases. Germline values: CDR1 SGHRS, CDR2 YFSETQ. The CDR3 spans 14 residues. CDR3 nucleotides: TGTGCCAGCAGTTTAAGGGGCGGATACAATGAGCAGTTCTTC. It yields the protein CASSLRGGYNEQFF.

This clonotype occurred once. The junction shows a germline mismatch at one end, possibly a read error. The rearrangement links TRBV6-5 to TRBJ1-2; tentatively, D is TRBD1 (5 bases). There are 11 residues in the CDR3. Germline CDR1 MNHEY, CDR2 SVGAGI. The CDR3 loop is CASLGTYGYTF. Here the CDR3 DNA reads TGCGCCAGCCTCGGGACTTATGGCTACACCTTC.

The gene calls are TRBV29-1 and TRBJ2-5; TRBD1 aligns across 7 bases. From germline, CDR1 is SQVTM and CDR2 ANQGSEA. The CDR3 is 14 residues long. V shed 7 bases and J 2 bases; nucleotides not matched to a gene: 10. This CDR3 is CSARGGARQETQYF. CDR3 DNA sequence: TGCAGCGCCAGAGGGGGCGCGCGGCAAGAGACCCAGTACTTC.

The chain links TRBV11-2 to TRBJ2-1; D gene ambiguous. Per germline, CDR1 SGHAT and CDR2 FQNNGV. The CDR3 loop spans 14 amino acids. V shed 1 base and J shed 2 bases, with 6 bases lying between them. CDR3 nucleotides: TGTGCCAGCAGCTTAGTCGGCACCTACAATGAGCAGTTCTTC. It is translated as CASSLVGTYNEQFF.

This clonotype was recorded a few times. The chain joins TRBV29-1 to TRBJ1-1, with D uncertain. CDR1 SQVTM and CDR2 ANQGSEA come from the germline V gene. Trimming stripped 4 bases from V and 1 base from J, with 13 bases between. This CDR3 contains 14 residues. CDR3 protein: CSVVSRAGNTEAFF. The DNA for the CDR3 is TGCAGCGTTGTGTCCCGGGCCGGGAACACTGAAGCTTTCTTT.

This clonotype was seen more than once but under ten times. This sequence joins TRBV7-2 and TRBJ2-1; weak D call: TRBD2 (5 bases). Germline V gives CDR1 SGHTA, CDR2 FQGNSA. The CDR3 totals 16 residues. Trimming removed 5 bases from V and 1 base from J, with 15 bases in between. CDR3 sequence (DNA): TGTGCCAGCAGCCCAATGGGGAGTGGGTCCTACAATGAGCAGTTCTTC. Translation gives CASSPMGSGSYNEQFF.